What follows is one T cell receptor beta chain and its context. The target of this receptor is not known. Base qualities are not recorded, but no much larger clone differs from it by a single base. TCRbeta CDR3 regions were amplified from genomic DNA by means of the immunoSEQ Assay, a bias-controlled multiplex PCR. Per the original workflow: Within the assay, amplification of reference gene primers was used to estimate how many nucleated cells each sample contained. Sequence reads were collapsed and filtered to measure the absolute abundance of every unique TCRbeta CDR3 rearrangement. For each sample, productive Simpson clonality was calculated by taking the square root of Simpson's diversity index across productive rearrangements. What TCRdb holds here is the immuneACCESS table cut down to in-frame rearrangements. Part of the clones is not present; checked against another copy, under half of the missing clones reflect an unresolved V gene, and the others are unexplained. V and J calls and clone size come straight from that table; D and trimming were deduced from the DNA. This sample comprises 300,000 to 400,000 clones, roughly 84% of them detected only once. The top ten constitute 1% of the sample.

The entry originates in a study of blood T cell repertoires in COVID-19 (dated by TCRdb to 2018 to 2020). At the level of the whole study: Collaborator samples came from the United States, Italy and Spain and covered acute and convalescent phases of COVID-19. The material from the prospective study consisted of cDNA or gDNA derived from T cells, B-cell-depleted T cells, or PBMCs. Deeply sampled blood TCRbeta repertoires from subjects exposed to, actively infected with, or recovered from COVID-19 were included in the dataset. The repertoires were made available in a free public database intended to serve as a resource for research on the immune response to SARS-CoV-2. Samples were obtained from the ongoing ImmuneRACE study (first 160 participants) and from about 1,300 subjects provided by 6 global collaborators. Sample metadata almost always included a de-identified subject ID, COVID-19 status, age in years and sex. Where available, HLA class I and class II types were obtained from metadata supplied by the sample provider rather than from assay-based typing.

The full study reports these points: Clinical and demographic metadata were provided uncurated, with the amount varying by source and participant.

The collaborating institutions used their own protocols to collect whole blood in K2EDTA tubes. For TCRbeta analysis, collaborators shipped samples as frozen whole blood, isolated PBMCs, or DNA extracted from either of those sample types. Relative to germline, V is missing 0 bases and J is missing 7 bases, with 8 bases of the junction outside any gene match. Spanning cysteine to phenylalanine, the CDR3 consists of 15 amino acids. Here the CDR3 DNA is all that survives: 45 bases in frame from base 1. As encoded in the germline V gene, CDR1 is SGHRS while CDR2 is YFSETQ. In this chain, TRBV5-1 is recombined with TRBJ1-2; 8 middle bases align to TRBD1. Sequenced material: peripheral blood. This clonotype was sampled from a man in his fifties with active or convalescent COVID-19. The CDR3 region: CASSLDPGQGSGYTF. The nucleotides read TGCGCCAGCAGCTTGGACCCCGGACAGGGAAGTGGCTACACCTTC.